Sequencing of this TCR beta chain was carried out in a study of spatial heterogeneity in lung cancer. MiXCR, run by TCRdb on the 5' RACE reads, gives a single entry per CDR3 protein. The sample consists of around 41,000 distinct CDR3 sequences, around 6.5% of them appearing once. This clonotype was seen at least ten times. Time point defined: sample taken at primary tumor resection. The input material, whole RNA from tumor, nontumor lung or frozen PBMC, was sequenced unsorted. J gave up 5 bases and V 5 bases, and 9 bases lay outside the gene matches. CDR3 size: 15 residues. Germline-derived CDR1 and CDR2 are MNHEY and SVGAGI.

The V gene is TRBV6-5, the J gene TRBJ2-7, with 10 bases identical to TRBD1. Sequenced material: PBMCs, taken at surgery. The sequence derives from a female donor with early-stage non-small cell lung cancer. CDR3 DNA sequence: TGTGCCAGCAGTGGTACCGGGACAGGGGTAAACGAGCAGTACTTC. Protein product: CASSGTGTGVNEQYF.